The next 18 T cell receptor beta chains were all read from a single sample in a study of T cells after yellow fever vaccination. MiXCR was run by TCRdb on the 5' RACE reads, yielding one entry per CDR3 protein. Of roughly 170,000 distinct CDR3 sequences in the sample, approximately 10% were seen once. The source material was CD8+ T cells sorted from PBMCs, sampled 45 days after the yellow fever booster vaccination. The receptors here all came from a man between 18 and 29 years old who received the YFV17D yellow fever vaccine.

The table lists this clonotype with many counts. This chain links TRBV5-1 with TRBJ2-7; D is possibly TRBD2 (6 bases). Per the germline V gene, CDR1 is SGHRS and CDR2 is YFSETQ. The CDR3 is made up of 15 amino acids. V lost 1 base to trimming and J lost 0 bases, with 11 bases between them. CDR3 residues: CASSLRRGSSYEQYF. DNA for the CDR3: TGCGCCAGCAGCTTGAGGAGGGGAAGCTCCTACGAGCAGTACTTC.

The chain carries TRBV19 and TRBJ2-1; either TRBD1 or TRBD2 may supply D (6 bases each). Trimming took 3 bases from V and 10 from J, leaving 19 bases between them. CDR3 length: 15 amino acids. In germline, CDR1 is LNHDA, CDR2 SQIVND (reference sequence). The CDR3 nucleotides read TGTGCCAGTAGTATCACGGGGGCACTCAGGGGCGAGCAGTTCTTC. This encodes CASSITGALRGEQFF.

This clonotype was counted a few times. This chain joins TRBV30 and TRBJ1-2; 10 bases are a match to TRBD1. The V gene end was trimmed by 5 bases and the J gene end by 4 bases; junction bases not matched to a gene: 4. The germline gives CDR1 GTSNPN, CDR2 SVGIG (reference sequence). The CDR3 runs 13 residues. The chain's CDR3 is CAWGTGDPYGYTF. DNA for the CDR3: TGTGCCTGGGGGACAGGGGATCCCTATGGCTACACCTTC.

This clonotype was counted many times. The chain combines TRBV6-6 with TRBJ2-3, with D possibly matching TRBD2 (6 bases). The germline gives CDR1 MNHNY, CDR2 SVGAGI (reference sequence). This CDR3 is 14 amino acids long. Trimming removed 10 bases from V and 4 bases from J, with 18 bases in between. The DNA of the CDR3 is TGTGCCACCACGGGGGACGATGTGTCAGATACGCAGTATTTT. It yields the protein CATTGDDVSDTQYF.

This clonotype appeared a few times. The chain is built from TRBV12-3 or TRBV12-4 and TRBJ2-7; TRBD1 matches at 11 bases. The CDR3 is made up of 14 amino acids. After removal of 6 bases from V and 6 bases from J, the junction contained 7 bases not matched to a gene. The CDR3 spells CASRTGQGATEQYF. In nucleotides, the CDR3 is TGTGCCAGCAGGACCGGACAGGGGGCTACCGAGCAGTACTTC.

CDR3 DNA sequence: TGTGCCAGCAGCGCATGGGGCCGGAACACCGGGGAGCTGTTTTTT. It yields the protein CASSAWGRNTGELFF. The rearrangement uses TRBV7-9 and TRBJ2-2, with D possibly being TRBD1 (5 bases). V lost 5 bases and J lost 1, with 11 bases in between. CDR1 and CDR2 (germline): SEHNR, FQNEAQ (reference sequence). The CDR3 covers 15 residues.

This chain links TRBV6-6 with TRBJ2-7; D may be TRBD1 or TRBD2 (5 bases each). Germline V lookup: CDR1 MNHNY, CDR2 SVGAGI (reference sequence). Trimming shortened V by 10 bases and J by 2 bases, and 15 bases separated the two germline ends. This CDR3 spans 13 amino acids. CDR3 loop: CATTLGVTYEQYF. The CDR3 DNA reads TGTGCCACCACTCTGGGGGTAACCTACGAGCAGTACTTC.

A few counts support this clonotype. This chain joins TRBV4-1 and TRBJ1-1, with 8 bases lining up with TRBD1. V lost 0 bases and J lost 3; bases outside the gene matches: 12. Germline lookup yields CDR1 MGHRA and CDR2 YSYEKL. The CDR3 is made up of 18 amino acids. The CDR3 nucleotides read TGCGCCAGCAGCCAAGATGGCCTTCAGGGGGCGGTGGACACTGAAGCTTTCTTT. Protein sequence: CASSQDGLQGAVDTEAFF.

This clonotype was found a few times. This rearrangement joins TRBV5-1 to TRBJ1-1, with D perhaps TRBD1 (5 bases). The CDR3 runs to 14 residues. The germline CDR1 and CDR2 sequences are SGHRS and YFSETQ. V was clipped by 4 bases and J by 7 bases, with 17 bases between them. The CDR3 nucleotides read TGCGCCAGCAGCCTACACCAGGGAGTTGATGAAGCTTTCTTT. Protein sequence: CASSLHQGVDEAFF.

For the CDR3, the DNA is TGTGCCAGCAGCCAAGATCAGCCCAGGGGGTCTTCCAGTTCCTACGAGCAGTACTTC. Amino acid sequence: CASSQDQPRGSSSSYEQYF. V gene TRBV3-1 combines with J gene TRBJ2-7; 7 positions agree with TRBD1. Germline loops: CDR1 LGHDT, CDR2 YNNKEL (reference sequence). The V and J ends lost 0 bases and 1 base, in that order; junction bases with no gene match: 15. The CDR3 runs to 19 residues.

CDR3 in DNA: TGTGCCAGCAGTTACTTCGGACAGGGGGGTGAAAAACTGTTTTTT. Residues: CASSYFGQGGEKLFF. This chain links TRBV6-5 with TRBJ1-4; 10 positions match TRBD1. The CDR3 runs 15 residues. Germline V CDR1 and CDR2: MNHEY, SVGAGI. With 1 base clipped from V and 7 bases from J, the junction kept 3 bases outside the gene matches.

This clonotype showed up many times. CDR3 DNA: TGTGCCAGCAGCCCGGACAGGAACACAGATACGCAGTATTTT. It encodes CASSPDRNTDTQYF. V is TRBV7-2 and J is TRBJ2-3; 7 bases agree with TRBD1. J gave up 2 bases and V 5 bases, and 4 bases lay outside the gene matches. Per the germline V gene, CDR1 is SGHTA and CDR2 is FQGNSA. There are 14 residues in the CDR3.

This clonotype occurred a few times. The chain is built from TRBV6-2 or TRBV6-3 and TRBJ2-2; no clear D gene. The germline V and J ends were trimmed by 0 bases and 9 bases, with 5 bases remaining between them. CDR3 length: 12 amino acids. Germline assignment: CDR1 MNHEY and CDR2 SVGEGT. The CDR3 nucleotides read TGTGCCAGCAGTTACTCGAGTTGGGAGCTGTTTTTT. Translated: CASSYSSWELFF.

The V call is TRBV5-1, the J call TRBJ2-7; 12 nucleotides match TRBD1. V lost 0 bases to trimming and J lost 4 bases; unmatched junction nucleotides: 2. The CDR3 spans 15 residues. Germline V gene sequence: CDR1 SGHRS, CDR2 YFSETQ. The CDR3 sequence: CASSLGDRGLYEQYF. The CDR3 DNA sequence: TGCGCCAGCAGCTTGGGGGACAGGGGGCTATACGAGCAGTACTTC.

This clonotype showed up just a few times. The rearrangement joins TRBV6-2 or TRBV6-3 to TRBJ2-7; either TRBD1 or TRBD2 may supply D (5 bases each). V was trimmed by 6 bases and J by 5 bases, leaving 17 bases between them. Germline CDR1 reads MNHEY; CDR2 reads SVGEGT. The length of the CDR3 is 14 residues. For the CDR3, the DNA is TGTGCCAGCAGCAATGACGGGACCCCCCACGAGCAGTACTTC. Amino acid sequence: CASSNDGTPHEQYF.

The V gene is TRBV7-2, the J gene TRBJ2-3; 7 positions match TRBD2. With 1 base clipped from V and 2 bases from J, the junction kept 9 bases outside the gene matches. This CDR3 region has 17 residues. The V gene's germline CDR1 is SGHTA and CDR2 FQGNSA. CDR3 amino acids: CASSLDPRGTPTDTQYF. The CDR3 bases are TGTGCCAGCAGCTTAGACCCGCGGGGGACCCCCACAGATACGCAGTATTTT.

The chain is built from TRBV20-1 and TRBJ1-1; D perhaps matches TRBD1 (5 bases). Germline loops: CDR1 DFQATT, CDR2 SNEGSKA (reference sequence). The germline V and J ends were trimmed by 3 bases and 4 bases, with 12 bases remaining between them. The CDR3 covers 13 residues. CDR3 DNA sequence: TGCAGTGCTAGGGGCTGGAGGGGCACTGAAGCTTTCTTT. Translated, it gives CSARGWRGTEAFF.

The chain combines TRBV4-3 with TRBJ2-3; D remains ambiguous. This CDR3 is 12 amino acids long. Trimming pared 0 bases from V and 6 bases from J, leaving 4 bases between. CDR1 and CDR2 (germline): LGHNA, YSLEER. For the CDR3, the DNA is TGCGCCAGCAGCCAAGATGTCGATACGCAGTATTTT. This gives the protein CASSQDVDTQYF.